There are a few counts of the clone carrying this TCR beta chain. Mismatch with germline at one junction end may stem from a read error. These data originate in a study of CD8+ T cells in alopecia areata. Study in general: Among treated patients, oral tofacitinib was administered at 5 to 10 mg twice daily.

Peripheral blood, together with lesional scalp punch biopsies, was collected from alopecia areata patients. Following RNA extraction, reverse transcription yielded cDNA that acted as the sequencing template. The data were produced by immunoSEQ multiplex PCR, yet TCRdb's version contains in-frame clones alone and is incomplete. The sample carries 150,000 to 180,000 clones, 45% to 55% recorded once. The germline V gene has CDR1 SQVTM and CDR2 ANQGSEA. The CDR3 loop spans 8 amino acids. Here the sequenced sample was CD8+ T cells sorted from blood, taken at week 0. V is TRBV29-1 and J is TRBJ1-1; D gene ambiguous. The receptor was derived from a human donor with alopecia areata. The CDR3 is CSGGSSPF. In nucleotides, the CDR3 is TGCAGCGGAGGGAGTTCACCATTT.